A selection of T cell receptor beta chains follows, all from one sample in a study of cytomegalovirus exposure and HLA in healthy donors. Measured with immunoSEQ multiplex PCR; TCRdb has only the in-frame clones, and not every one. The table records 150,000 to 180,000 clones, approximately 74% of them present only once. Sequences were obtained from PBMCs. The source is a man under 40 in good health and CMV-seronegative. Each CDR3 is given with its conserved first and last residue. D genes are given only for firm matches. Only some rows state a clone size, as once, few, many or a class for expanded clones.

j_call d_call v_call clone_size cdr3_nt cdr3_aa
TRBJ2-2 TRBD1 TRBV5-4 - TGTGCCAGCAGAGCAGGGGGTTCGGACACCGGGGAGCTGTTTTTT CASRAGGSDTGELFF
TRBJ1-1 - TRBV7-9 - TGTTCCAGCAGCTTTCGGCAGGGTGGCGCTTTCTTT CSSSFRQGGAFF
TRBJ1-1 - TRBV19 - TGTGCCAGTAGTATCCCAGGGCTGAACACTGAAGCTTTCTTT CASSIPGLNTEAFF
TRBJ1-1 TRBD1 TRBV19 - TGTGCCAGCAATGGGGCAGGGGGTAAAAACACTGAAGCTTTCTTT CASNGAGGKNTEAFF
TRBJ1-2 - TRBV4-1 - TGCGCCAGCAGCCAAGAACCAGAAGCTAACTATGGCTACACCTTC CASSQEPEANYGYTF
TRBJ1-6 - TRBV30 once TGTGCCTGGGGTTTGACAGGTGGGACCTATAATTCACCCCTCCACTTT CAWGLTGGTYNSPLHF
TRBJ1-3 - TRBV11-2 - TGTGCCAGCAGCCCTCACCGGGGTGCCTCTACACTCTCTGGAAACACCATATATTTT CASSPHRGASTLSGNTIYF
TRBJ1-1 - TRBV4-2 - TGTGCCAGCAGCCAAGTGCAGGGAGGGCCCATGAACACTGAAGCTTTCTTT CASSQVQGGPMNTEAFF
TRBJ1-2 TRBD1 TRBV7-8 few TGTGCCAGCAGCGTTAGACAGGGGGCCAACTATGGCTACACCTTC CASSVRQGANYGYTF
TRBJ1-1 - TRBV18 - TGTGCCAGCTCACCAAGGGGAAACACTGAAGCTTTCTTT CASSPRGNTEAFF
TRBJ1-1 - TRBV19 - TGTGCCAGTAGTATAGCTTGGCCCATGAACACTGAAGCTTTCTTT CASSIAWPMNTEAFF
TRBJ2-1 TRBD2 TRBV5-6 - TGTGCCAGCAGCTTGGGCGGGACTAGCGGGGCGATGCGAGAGCAGTTCTTC CASSLGGTSGAMREQFF
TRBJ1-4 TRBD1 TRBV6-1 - TGTGCCAGCAGTGAAGTGGGGTGGACAGGGAGTGAAAAACTGTTTTTT CASSEVGWTGSEKLFF
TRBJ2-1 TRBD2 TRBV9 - TGTGCCAGCAGCGTAGGTCCCAGCGGGGGGGCTAACGAGCAGTTCTTC CASSVGPSGGANEQFF
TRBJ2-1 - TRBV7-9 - TGTGCCAGCAGCTTAATCCGCACAAATTCCTACAATGAGCAGTTCTTC CASSLIRTNSYNEQFF
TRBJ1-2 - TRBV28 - TGTGCCAGCAGTGCAAGACAGGTCAACTATGGCTACACCTTC CASSARQVNYGYTF
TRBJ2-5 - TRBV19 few TGTGCCAGTAGTCGTAATCCGGACAGCCAAGAGACCCAGTACTTC CASSRNPDSQETQYF
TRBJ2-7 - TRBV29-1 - TGCAGCGTCGGGGAGGTTACCTACGAGCAGTACTTC CSVGEVTYEQYF
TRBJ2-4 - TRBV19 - TGTGCCACCTCCCCAGCCAGGGCCAAAAACATTCAGTACTTC CATSPARAKNIQYF
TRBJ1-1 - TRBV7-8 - TGTGCCAGCAGCAATGGCCGAAATACTGAAGCTTTCTTT CASSNGRNTEAFF
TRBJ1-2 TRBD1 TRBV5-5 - TGTGCCAGCAGCCAGGGACAGGGGGACTATGGCTACACCTTC CASSQGQGDYGYTF
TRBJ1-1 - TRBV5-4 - TGTGCCAGCAGCTCGCCCGGACAGTACACTGAAGCTTTCTTT CASSSPGQYTEAFF
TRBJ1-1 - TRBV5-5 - TGTGCCAGCAGCTTGGGAATCTTCGGCAGGGGTGAAGCTGGGACTGAAGCTTTCTTT CASSLGIFGRGEAGTEAFF
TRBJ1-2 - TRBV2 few TGTGCCAGCAGCCCCCTCGAGGGCTCAGGGGATAACTATGGCTACACCTTC CASSPLEGSGDNYGYTF
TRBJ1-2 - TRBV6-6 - TGTGCCAGCAGTTACTCGAGGGGGTACTATGGCTACACCTTC CASSYSRGYYGYTF
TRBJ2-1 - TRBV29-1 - TGCAGCGTGAGGACCCGGAGTGGGAGGAATGAGCAGTTCTTC CSVRTRSGRNEQFF